The rows below give T cell receptor beta chains drawn from one sample of a study of shared clonotypes between healthy human individuals. Produced via immunoSEQ multiplex PCR; TCRdb's table is partial and in-frame only. The sample yields about 820,000 clones, around 93% seen once. The specimen sequenced was naive CD8+ T cells sorted from blood. The receptors shown here come from a man aged 25-40 years in good health. Each CDR3 is given with its conserved first and last residue. Each record gives: J gene, clone size, D gene, V gene, CDR3 length, CDR3 DNA, CDR3 protein. The D gene is left open where the match is weak. Where a row states a size, it is once, few, many or the class of an expanded clone; other rows omit it.

TRBJ1-5,once,-,TRBV27,14,TGTGCCAGCAGTTTTACGGGGAGCAATCAGCCCCAGCATTTT,CASSFTGSNQPQHF
TRBJ2-1,-,-,TRBV7-3,14,TGTGCCAGCAGCTTCCTGAGCTCCTACAATGAGCAGTTCTTC,CASSFLSSYNEQFF
TRBJ1-5,-,-,TRBV7-9,12,TGTGCCAGCAGCGATAGCAATCAGCCCCAGCATTTT,CASSDSNQPQHF
TRBJ1-6,-,-,TRBV2,15,TGTGCCAGCAGGGAGGACAGCACCAATAATTCACCCCTCCACTTT,CASREDSTNNSPLHF
TRBJ2-2,-,TRBD2,TRBV27,20,TGTGCCAGCAGTCCACAGGAACCCGGGACTAGCAGTACGAACACCGGGGAGCTGTTTTTT,CASSPQEPGTSSTNTGELFF
TRBJ2-3,-,-,TRBV4-3,16,TGCGCCAGCAGCCAAGATCTAAGCCGCCGCACAGATACGCAGTATTTT,CASSQDLSRRTDTQYF
TRBJ2-7,-,TRBD1,TRBV19,11,TGTGCCAGTGGACAGGGGAACGAGCAGTACTTC,CASGQGNEQYF
TRBJ2-7,-,-,TRBV5-4,14,TGTGCCAGCAGCTTCGACAGGTTCTCCTACGAGCAGTACTTC,CASSFDRFSYEQYF
TRBJ1-3,-,-,TRBV5-1,16,TGCGCCAGCAGCTCCTACCCGGGGGGATCTGGAAACACCATATATTTT,CASSSYPGGSGNTIYF
TRBJ2-7,-,TRBD2,TRBV5-5,15,TGTGCCAGCAGCTTGGTGTCGGGAGGGTTTTACGAGCAGTACTTC,CASSLVSGGFYEQYF
TRBJ2-7,-,-,TRBV9,14,TGTGCCAGCAGCGTAGGACGGGGGATCTACGAGCAGTACTTC,CASSVGRGIYEQYF